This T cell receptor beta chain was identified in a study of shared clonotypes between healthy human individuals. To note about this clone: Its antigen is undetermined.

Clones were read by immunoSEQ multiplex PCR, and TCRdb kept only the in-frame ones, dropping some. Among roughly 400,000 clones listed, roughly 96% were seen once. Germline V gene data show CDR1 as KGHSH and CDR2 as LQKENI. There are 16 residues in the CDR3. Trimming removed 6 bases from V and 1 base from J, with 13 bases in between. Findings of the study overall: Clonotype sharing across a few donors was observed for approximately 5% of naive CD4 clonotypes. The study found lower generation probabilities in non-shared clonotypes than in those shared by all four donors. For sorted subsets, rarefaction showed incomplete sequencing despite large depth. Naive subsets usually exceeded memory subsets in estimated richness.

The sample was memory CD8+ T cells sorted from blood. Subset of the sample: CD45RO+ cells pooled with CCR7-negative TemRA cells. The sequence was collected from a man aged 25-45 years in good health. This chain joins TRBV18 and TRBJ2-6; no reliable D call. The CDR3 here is CASSPGRPSGANVLTF. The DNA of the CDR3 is TGTGCCAGCTCGCCGGGCCGGCCTTCTGGGGCCAACGTCCTGACTTTC.